One and the same sample provided the 11 T cell receptor beta chains below, sequenced in a study of cytomegalovirus exposure and HLA in healthy donors (dated by TCRdb to about 2017). Library prep was done by the immunoSEQ multiplex PCR assay. The multiplex PCR relied on a mix of 60 forward primers for TCR Vbeta segments and 13 reverse primers for TCR Jbeta segments. TCRdb's version of the immuneACCESS table is confined to in-frame rearrangements and falls short of the full clone set. An unresolved V gene accounts for under half of the shortfall where checked; the remainder is of unknown origin. This sample holds around 170,000 clones; around 85% were observed only once. The ten largest clonotypes hold less than 7% of the sample. Sequencing used PBMCs. The origin of the receptors is a man aged 40-49 years in good health and CMV-seropositive.

This chain joins TRBV18 and TRBJ2-3; TRBD2 matches at 7 bases. The CDR3 totals 14 residues. Trimming removed 4 bases from V and 3 bases from J; junction bases left unmatched: 4. The V gene's germline CDR1 is KGHSH and CDR2 LQKENI. CDR3 DNA: TGTGCCAGCTCACTACCGGGGGGTACAGATACGCAGTATTTT. Translation gives CASSLPGGTDTQYF. Full variable domain (rest looked up from reference TRBV18 and TRBJ2-3): NAGVMQNPRHLVRRRGQEARLRCSPMKGHSHVYWYRQLPEEGLKFMVYLQKENIIDESGMPKERFSAEFPKEGPSILRIQQVVRGDSAAYFCASSLPGGTDTQYFGPGTRLTVL.

This sequence joins TRBV7-9 and TRBJ2-4; D unresolved. V lost 2 bases to trimming and J lost 5 bases, with 7 bases between them. The length of the CDR3 is 13 residues. From germline, CDR1 is SEHNR and CDR2 FQNEAQ (reference sequence). The chain's CDR3 is CASSLTRENIQYF. The CDR3 nucleotides read TGTGCCAGCAGCTTAACTCGTGAAAACATTCAGTACTTC.

The chain is built from TRBV10-1 and TRBJ1-4, with 8 bases fitting TRBD1. The length of the CDR3 is 19 residues. Germline CDR1 WNHNN, CDR2 SYGVQD (reference sequence). V lost 4 bases and J lost 2; bases outside the gene matches: 15. CDR3 sequence: CASSGTQEQGVWTNEKLFF. CDR3 sequence (DNA): TGCGCCAGCAGTGGGACGCAGGAACAGGGGGTGTGGACTAATGAAAAACTGTTTTTT.

The rearrangement joins TRBV27 to TRBJ1-5, with a weak D call TRBD1 (5 bases). Germline V gene data show CDR1 as MNHEY and CDR2 as SMNVEV (reference sequence). The CDR3 is 15 residues long. Trimming removed 0 bases at V and 2 bases at J, with 8 bases between. DNA for the CDR3: TGTGCCAGCAGTTTATCCAGGGTGGGCAATCAGCCCCAGCATTTT. Translation gives CASSLSRVGNQPQHF.

The chain is built from TRBV4-3 and TRBJ2-5; 7 positions agree with TRBD1. The assigned J gene may be wrong: the sequence end matches TRBJ2-7 better. Germline V lookup: CDR1 LGHNA, CDR2 YSLEER. The length of the CDR3 is 13 residues. DNA for the CDR3: TGCGCCAGCAGTAAGGGGGCCGGCTACGAGCAGTACTTC. Translated: CASSKGAGYEQYF.

This chain joins TRBV28 and TRBJ1-4; D possibly corresponds to TRBD1 (6 bases). The V gene's germline CDR1 is MDHEN and CDR2 SYDVKM. CDR3 length: 17 amino acids. V was trimmed by 6 bases and J by 3 bases, leaving 20 bases between them. CDR3 amino acids: CASRPFLRGGANEKLFF. The DNA of the CDR3 is TGTGCCAGCAGGCCCTTTCTCCGGGGGGGCGCTAATGAAAAACTGTTTTTT.

The J gene is TRBJ2-7, the V gene TRBV7-2; D remains ambiguous. The length of the CDR3 is 13 residues. Per the germline V gene, CDR1 is SGHTA and CDR2 is FQGNSA. V was pared by 1 base and J by 4 bases, with 8 bases between. The CDR3 DNA reads TGTGCCAGCAGCTTAGGCGTCCGTTACGAGCAGTACTTC. Translated: CASSLGVRYEQYF.

As for this clone: Given a much more abundant clone one base away, this may be a read error. Other nucleotide sequences from this sample produce the same CDR3. The genes are TRBV5-1 and TRBJ1-1; 11 bases are a match to TRBD1. Germline-derived CDR1 and CDR2 are SGHRS and YFSETQ. Trimming cost V 0 bases and J 6 bases; bases outside gene matches: 4. The length of the CDR3 is 15 residues. The CDR3 nucleotides read TGCGCCAGCAGCTTGGCCGGACAGGGGGCTTCTGAAGCTTTCTTT. This codes for CASSLAGQGASEAFF.

The gene calls are TRBV6-1 and TRBJ1-5; 10 bases map to TRBD1. After removal of 6 bases from V and 6 bases from J, the junction contained 5 bases not matched to a gene. This CDR3 is 14 amino acids long. Germline V gene sequence: CDR1 MNHNS, CDR2 SASEGT. This CDR3 is CASRETGGGQPQHF. The CDR3 nucleotides are TGTGCCAGCAGGGAGACAGGGGGCGGTCAGCCCCAGCATTTT.

The chain employs TRBV7-6 and TRBJ2-7; 7 bases line up with TRBD1. The germline gives CDR1 SGHVS, CDR2 FNYEAQ. The CDR3 consists of 16 residues. The V gene end was trimmed by 5 bases and the J gene end by 7 bases; junction bases not matched to a gene: 17. The DNA for the CDR3 is TGTGCCAGCAGCACCTACCGGACAGGCATCCTAGGTGAGCAGTACTTC. Encoded protein: CASSTYRTGILGEQYF.

This sequence joins TRBV9 and TRBJ1-4, with D perhaps matching TRBD1 (5 bases). Deletions cut 6 bases from V and 1 base from J, with 13 bases between. The CDR3 contains 15 residues. The germline CDR1 and CDR2 sequences are SGDLS and YYNGEE. CDR3 amino acids: CASTPGSGTNEKLFF. The CDR3 nucleotides are TGTGCCAGCACTCCAGGGTCTGGAACTAATGAAAAACTGTTTTTT. Full variable domain (outside the CDR3, taken from reference TRBV9 and TRBJ1-4): DSGVTQTPKHLITATGQRVTLRCSPRSGDLSVYWYQQSLDQGLQFLIQYYNGEERAKGNILERFSAQQFPDLHSELNLSSLELGDSALYFCASTPGSGTNEKLFFGSGTQLSVL.